Below, 32 T cell receptor beta chains from the same sample are listed, as sequenced in a study of T cells after yellow fever vaccination. TCRdb reprocessed the 5' RACE reads with MiXCR, giving one entry per CDR3 protein. This sample has a few hundred thousand distinct CDR3 sequences, with about 6.6% found just once. The specimen was PBMCs, collected 35 to 50 days after the first yellow fever vaccination. Receptor source: a man younger than 30 who received the YFV17D yellow fever vaccine.

This clonotype was counted between two and nine times. The chain carries TRBV7-2 and TRBJ2-3; no definite D call. Germline CDR1 SGHTA, CDR2 FQGNSA. This CDR3 has 13 residues. V shed 4 bases and J shed 6 bases, with 11 bases lying between them. The CDR3 bases are TGTGCCAGCAGCTCAGACCGCCGCGATACGCAGTATTTT. Its protein product is CASSSDRRDTQYF.

The DNA of the CDR3 is TGCAGTGCTTTGGGGTCCGAGCAGTACTTC. Translation: CSALGSEQYF. The chain recombines TRBV20-1 with TRBJ2-7; D gene uncertain. Germline loops: CDR1 DFQATT, CDR2 SNEGSKA (reference sequence). The CDR3 totals 10 residues. Deletions cut 5 bases from V and 6 bases from J, with 8 bases between.

This sequence joins TRBV18 and TRBJ2-7; maybe TRBD2 (6 bases). Trimming took 6 bases from V and 0 from J, leaving 12 bases between them. Germline V gene sequence: CDR1 KGHSH, CDR2 LQKENI. The CDR3 sequence is 14 residues long. CDR3 residues: CASSPGTLSYEQYV. CDR3 bases: TGTGCCAGCTCCCCGGGGACTCTCTCCTACGAGCAGTACGTC.

At least ten counts were recorded for this clonotype. The chain couples TRBV12-3 or TRBV12-4 to TRBJ1-5; no reliable D call. V was trimmed by 3 bases and J by 10 bases, leaving 13 bases between them. The CDR3 loop spans 13 amino acids. The chain's CDR3 is CASSFGGNSPQHF. DNA for the CDR3: TGTGCCAGCAGTTTTGGAGGTAACAGCCCCCAGCATTTT.

J is TRBJ1-2 and V is TRBV20-1, with D perhaps TRBD1 (5 bases). The CDR3 extends over 14 amino acids. V lost 6 bases and J lost 6, with 20 bases in between. CDR1 is DFQATT and CDR2 is SNEGSKA in the germline V gene (reference sequence). CDR3 DNA: TGCAGTGCCCGAGACTGGTTGGAGGGACATGGCTACACCTTC. This encodes CSARDWLEGHGYTF.

This clonotype was counted at least ten times. The chain combines TRBV4-1 with TRBJ1-2; D remains ambiguous. With 0 bases removed from V and 4 bases from J, the gap between germline ends came to 9 bases. This CDR3 spans 14 amino acids. Germline values: CDR1 MGHRA, CDR2 YSYEKL. CDR3 region: CASSQDLGFYGYTF. The CDR3 nucleotides are TGCGCCAGCAGCCAAGATTTAGGGTTCTATGGCTACACCTTC.

The table lists this clonotype with a few counts. The gene calls are TRBV24-1 and TRBJ2-7, with D maybe TRBD1 (6 bases). Looked up from germline, CDR1 is KGHDR and CDR2 is SFDVKD. The CDR3 has 15 residues. The V gene lost 4 bases and the J gene lost 4 bases, with 16 bases spanning the gap. The CDR3 here is CATSDDQGNSYEQYV. In DNA, the CDR3 is TGTGCCACCAGTGACGACCAGGGGAATTCGTACGAGCAGTACGTC.

With respect to this clonotype: A junction boundary mismatches the germline segment, possibly from a read error. The chain has TRBV20-1 and TRBJ1-1; no reliable D call. Per the germline V gene, CDR1 is DFQATT and CDR2 is SNEGSKA (reference sequence). The CDR3 spans 13 residues. CDR3 nucleotides: TGCAGTGCTAGAGGATCGGTTGACACTGAAGTTTTCTTT. Translated: CSARGSVDTEVFF.

The J gene is TRBJ1-6, the V gene TRBV12-3 or TRBV12-4; possible D gene TRBD1, 6 bases. The V and J ends lost 4 bases and 6 bases respectively, with 13 bases between them. The CDR3 consists of 15 residues. This chain's CDR3 is CASSSRGGLNSPLHF. In DNA form, the CDR3 reads TGTGCCAGCAGTTCGCGGGGGGGGCTTAATTCACCCCTCCACTTT.

This clonotype appeared many times. CDR3 sequence: CASSLDGRRETQYF. DNA of the CDR3: TGTGCCAGCAGCCTCGATGGTAGGAGGGAGACCCAGTACTTC. The rearrangement joins TRBV3-1 to TRBJ2-5, with TRBD2 as a possible D gene (5 bases). In germline, CDR1 is LGHDT, CDR2 YNNKEL (reference sequence). This CDR3 has 14 residues. Trimming removed 4 bases from V and 5 bases from J, with 14 bases in between.

This clonotype was seen a handful of times. The V and J genes are TRBV4-1 and TRBJ2-3; TRBD2 matches at 10 bases. Trimming cost V 2 bases and J 2 bases; bases outside gene matches: 7. This CDR3 spans 17 amino acids. Per germline, CDR1 MGHRA and CDR2 YSYEKL. DNA of the CDR3: TGCGCCAGCAGCCAAAGTCCTAGCGGGGGCGACACAGATACGCAGTATTTT. Translated: CASSQSPSGGDTDTQYF.

The genes are TRBV21-1 and TRBJ1-1. TRBV21-1 is recorded as a pseudogene. This CDR3 comprises 17 residues. CDR3 region: CASSKDAGKMRDTEAFF. In nucleotides, the CDR3 is TGTGCCAGCAGCAAAGACGCAGGGAAAATGAGAGATACTGAAGCTTTCTTT.

Comment on this clonotype: A read error may produce the germline difference seen at one junction end. This chain links TRBV6-6 with TRBJ1-2; 9 nucleotides line up with TRBD1. The germline V gene has CDR1 MNHNY and CDR2 SVGAGI (reference sequence). The CDR3 sequence is 13 residues long. This chain's CDR3 is CASSPGQGQHNAF. CDR3 nucleotide sequence: TGTGCCAGCAGTCCGGGACAGGGACAGCACAACGCCTTC.

The chain joins TRBV20-1 to TRBJ2-7; TRBD1 agrees at 9 bases. The CDR3 contains 12 residues. V was pared by 6 bases and J by 3 bases, with 3 bases of the junction left unmatched. Germline CDR1 is DFQATT and CDR2 is SNEGSKA (reference sequence). The CDR3 region has the DNA TGCAGTGCACGGACAGGGGTCTACGAGCAGTACTTC. Translating it yields CSARTGVYEQYF.

This clonotype was counted only a few times. The chain carries TRBV6-5 and TRBJ1-5; maybe TRBD1 (6 bases). The CDR3 spans 17 residues. Germline CDR1 MNHEY, CDR2 SVGAGI. Trimming cost V 2 bases and J 7 bases, with 21 bases left between them. CDR3 loop: CASSYRQGGGAEQPQHF. The CDR3 DNA follows: TGTGCCAGCAGTTACCGGCAGGGAGGGGGTGCGGAGCAGCCCCAGCATTTT.

This clonotype was counted many times. The chain couples TRBV6-2 or TRBV6-3 to TRBJ2-7; 7 bases map to TRBD1. Germline V gives CDR1 MNHEY, CDR2 SVGEGT. Unmatched junction bases numbered 10, after V lost 2 bases and J lost 6 bases. This CDR3 region has 15 residues. The CDR3, as DNA: TGTGCCAGCAGTTACGGAGCTCCTCAGGGGGTCGAGCAGTACTTC. This translates into CASSYGAPQGVEQYF.

This clonotype came up a few times. The CDR3, as DNA: TGCGCCAGCAGCTTGGCGACCCAGGGACCCCTCCACTTT. This gives the protein CASSLATQGPLHF. This sequence joins TRBV5-1 and TRBJ1-6; possibly TRBD1 for D (5 bases). Germline V gives CDR1 SGHRS, CDR2 YFSETQ. CDR3 length: 13 amino acids. V was cut by 0 bases and J by 12 bases, with 10 bases left in between.

This clonotype was detected a few times. The DNA of the CDR3 is TGTGCCAGCAGCACGAGTCTCCATCCCCAGTACTTC. It specifies CASSTSLHPQYF. V and J are TRBV5-4 and TRBJ2-5; D is unresolved. Per the germline V gene, CDR1 is SGHNT and CDR2 is YYREEE (reference sequence). CDR3 length equals 12 residues. V was shortened by 4 bases and J by 9 bases, with 13 bases between the two germline ends.

A note on this clonotype: This likely comes from a read error, as the CDR3 has no conserved phenylalanine or tryptophan at its end. No DNA is shown, since the ends of the CDR3 on it are uncertain; the CDR3 is the one TCRdb lists. This chain uses TRBV11-2 with TRBJ2-1; the table assigns TRBD2, which was not confirmed against the DNA. In germline, CDR1 is SGHAT, CDR2 FQNNGV. A total of 12 residues make up the CDR3, ends included. CDR3 amino acids: CASSSLAGVKAI.

This clonotype turned up a few times. CDR3 loop: CASSPTGADTQYF. The CDR3 DNA reads TGTGCCAGCAGCCCCACTGGGGCGGATACGCAGTATTTT. V gene TRBV7-8 combines with J gene TRBJ2-3; perhaps TRBD1 as D (5 bases). The CDR3 has 13 amino acids. Germline lookup yields CDR1 SGHVS and CDR2 FQNEAQ. V was clipped by 5 bases and J by 6 bases, with 12 bases between them.

This clonotype was found a few times. In DNA, the CDR3 is TGCGCCAGCAGTCGCCCGCGCGGAGAGGGGAGGAAGGGTGCCAACGTCCTGACTTTC. Translation: CASSRPRGEGRKGANVLTF. The chain links TRBV23-1 to TRBJ2-6; D is possibly TRBD2 (6 bases). TRBV23-1 is assigned to the ORF class and has an uncertain function. Trimming shortened V by 4 bases and J by 7 bases, and 26 bases separated the two germline ends. The CDR3 spans 19 residues.

The sample holds a few counts of this clonotype. V and J are TRBV7-6 and TRBJ1-5; D is unresolved. Per germline, CDR1 SGHVS and CDR2 FNYEAQ. Trimming shortened V by 1 base and J by 0 bases, and 4 bases separated the two germline ends. The length of the CDR3 is 14 residues. CDR3 residues: CASSLVASNQPQHF. CDR3 in DNA: TGTGCCAGCAGCTTAGTAGCTAGCAATCAGCCCCAGCATTTT.

This clonotype was seen a few times. The chain couples TRBV5-1 to TRBJ1-5; D is possibly TRBD1 (5 bases). The CDR3 is 14 amino acids. Trimming removed 5 bases from V and 1 base from J, with 10 bases in between. CDR1 is SGHRS, CDR2 YFSETQ, per germline. The CDR3 sequence: CASSISGSNQPQHF. The CDR3 coding sequence is TGCGCCAGCAGTATTTCAGGGAGCAATCAGCCCCAGCATTTT. The full variable domain, in which reference TRBV5-1 and TRBJ1-5 provide the parts outside the CDR3, is KAGVTQTPRYLIKTRGQQVTLSCSPISGHRSVSWYQQTPGQGLQFLFEYFSETQRNKGNFPGRFSGRQFSNSRSEMNVSTLELGDSALYLCASSISGSNQPQHFGDGTRLSIL.

Only a few counts were recorded for this clonotype. The chain links TRBV20-1 to TRBJ1-1, with D uncertain. The germline V gene encodes CDR1 DFQATT and CDR2 SNEGSKA (reference sequence). CDR3 length equals 12 residues. V was shortened by 7 bases and J by 5 bases, with 14 bases between the two germline ends. The CDR3 coding sequence is TGCAGTGTCCCAAACGCCGGAACTGAAGCTTTCTTT. Amino acids: CSVPNAGTEAFF.

On this clonotype: A much larger clone differs by one base, so this may be a read error. This chain connects TRBV10-3 to TRBJ2-1, with 10 positions matching TRBD1. The CDR3 is 19 residues long. With 10 bases clipped from V and 8 bases from J, the junction kept 26 bases outside the gene matches. Germline V CDR1 and CDR2: ENHRY, SYGVKD. The CDR3 here is CATHSSLDRGPPATDEQFF. The CDR3 nucleotides are TGTGCCACCCACTCCAGCCTTGACAGGGGGCCCCCGGCAACCGATGAGCAGTTCTTC.

This clonotype was recorded many times. The chain employs TRBV9 and TRBJ2-3; tentatively, D is TRBD2 (6 bases). Looked up from germline, CDR1 is SGDLS and CDR2 is YYNGEE. Trimming shortened V by 3 bases and J by 0 bases, and 17 bases separated the two germline ends. The CDR3 is made up of 17 amino acids. This chain's CDR3 is CASSAPSSGTSTDTQYF. The CDR3 DNA sequence: TGTGCCAGCAGCGCGCCTTCCTCTGGGACTAGCACAGATACGCAGTATTTT.

This clonotype appeared a few times. CDR3 sequence: CSVGVFTDTQYF. CDR3 in DNA: TGCAGCGTTGGTGTTTTCACAGATACGCAGTATTTT. This chain joins TRBV29-1 and TRBJ2-3; no firm D call. The CDR3 length is 12 residues. CDR1 is SQVTM, CDR2 ANQGSEA, per germline. Deletions cut 4 bases from V and 2 bases from J, with 7 bases between.

There are a few counts of this clonotype. J is TRBJ1-6 and V is TRBV7-9; 10 nucleotides agree with TRBD1. Trimming cost V 5 bases and J 6 bases; bases outside gene matches: 4. There are 15 residues in the CDR3. The germline CDR1 and CDR2 sequences are SEHNR and FQNEAQ (reference sequence). The DNA for the CDR3 is TGTGCCAGCAGCCCTCGGGACAGGGGTAATTCACCCCTCCACTTT. This gives the protein CASSPRDRGNSPLHF.

In its sample, this clonotype was seen a few times. The CDR3 loop is CASSQDWYGDQPQHF. DNA for the CDR3: TGCGCCAGCAGCCAAGATTGGTACGGAGATCAGCCCCAGCATTTT. The chain has TRBV4-3 and TRBJ1-5; D gene uncertain. The V end was cut by 0 bases, the J end by 5 bases, with 11 bases between. The CDR3 length is 15 residues. Germline V gene data show CDR1 as LGHNA and CDR2 as YSLEER.

The chain uses TRBV6-2 or TRBV6-3 and TRBJ2-3, with D perhaps matching TRBD2 (6 bases). The CDR3 contains 15 residues. V was clipped by 7 bases and J by 2 bases, with 16 bases between them. Germline CDR1 MNHEY, CDR2 SVGEGT. The CDR3 here is CASIRRRGLTDTQYF. The CDR3 DNA reads as TGTGCCAGCATCCGAAGGAGGGGCCTCACAGATACGCAGTATTTT.

The chain employs TRBV5-4 and TRBJ1-5, with D perhaps TRBD1 (6 bases). This CDR3 comprises 12 residues. The V end lost 10 bases, the J end lost 6 bases, and 14 bases lay between the germline ends. Per the germline V gene, CDR1 is SGHNT and CDR2 is YYREEE (reference sequence). The CDR3 DNA reads as TGTGCCGGATGGACAGTGACTCAGCCCCAGCATTTT. Amino acid sequence: CAGWTVTQPQHF. Variable domain in full (rest from reference TRBV5-4 and TRBJ1-5): ETGVTQSPTHLIKTRGQQVTLRCSSQSGHNTVSWYQQALGQGPQFIFQYYREEENGRGNFPPRFSGLQFPNYSSELNVNALELDDSALYLCAGWTVTQPQHFGDGTRLSIL.

This clonotype was recorded at least ten times. The V gene is TRBV27, the J gene TRBJ1-2; possible D gene TRBD1, 6 bases. Per germline, CDR1 MNHEY and CDR2 SMNVEV (reference sequence). Trimming took off 2 bases at V and 4 bases at J, with 23 bases between the two ends. This CDR3 is built from 18 residues. Written as DNA, the CDR3 is TGTGCCAGCAGTTTAAGCCCTGCCTCGGGACAAGTTCTCTATGGCTACACCTTC. It yields the protein CASSLSPASGQVLYGYTF.